Listed here are 17 T cell receptor beta chains from one sample, sequenced in a study of tumor and adjacent non-tumor tissue in lung cancer. This sample's RNA came from whole unsorted tissue. Three rounds of nested PCR, following a modified ARM-PCR protocol, produced the TCRbeta library. TCRdb processed the multiplex PCR reads anew with MiXCR; each CDR3 protein has one entry. Of some 74,000 distinct CDR3 sequences listed, 72% are singletons. Sequencing input: lung tumor tissue. The receptors were sampled from a middle-aged woman with non-small cell lung cancer.

As to this clonotype: The final CDR3 position lacks the conserved phenylalanine or tryptophan, pointing to a likely read error. The CDR3 spells CANSREIGTRSYNEQFI. CDR3 coding DNA: TGCGCCAACAGCAGGGAAATCGGGACCCGCTCCTACAATGAGCAGTTCATC. The genes are TRBV5-1 and TRBJ2-1, with D perhaps being TRBD1 or TRBD2 (5 bases each). This CDR3 contains 17 residues. Germline lookup yields CDR1 SGHRS and CDR2 YFSETQ.

This clonotype was recorded at least ten times. The chain couples TRBV24-1 to TRBJ2-7; maybe TRBD1 (5 bases). CDR1 and CDR2 from the germline V gene are KGHDR and SFDVKD. The CDR3 totals 14 residues. Trimming removed 6 bases from V and 3 bases from J, with 14 bases in between. CDR3 amino acids: CATSYRQQYYEQYF. The CDR3 DNA follows: TGTGCCACCAGTTATCGACAGCAGTACTACGAGCAGTACTTC.

As regards this clonotype: One junction end does not reproduce the germline sequence, and a read error may be involved. The gene calls are TRBV11-2 and TRBJ2-7; D gene ambiguous. CDR3 length: 13 residues. Germline V gene data show CDR1 as SGHAT and CDR2 as FQNNGV. The DNA of the CDR3 is TGTACCAGCAGCATAGAAGACCGATACGAGCAGTACTTC. Translating gives CTSSIEDRYEQYF.

Concerning this clonotype: An end of the junction differs from the germline gene, which may be a read error. This rearrangement joins TRBV4-2 to TRBJ2-3, with TRBD2 matching over 15 bases. Germline CDR1 and CDR2: LGHNA and YNFKEQ. The CDR3 spans 16 residues. For the CDR3, the DNA is TGTGCCAGCAGCCGGACTAGCGGGGGGGTTACATATACGCAATATTTT. Protein product: CASSRTSGGVTYTQYF.

About this clonotype: The junction departs from the called germline gene at one end, perhaps through a read error. The chain uses TRBV29-1 and TRBJ2-3; no reliable D call. Germline CDR1 and CDR2: SQVTM and ANQGSEA. The CDR3 covers 11 residues. The CDR3 coding sequence is TGCAGCGCACCTTCCGGAGATAAGCAGTATTTT. This codes for CSAPSGDKQYF.

With regard to this clonotype: This may arise from a read error, as a much more abundant clone is one base away. The chain is built from TRBV20-1 and TRBJ1-1; the match to TRBD1 covers 8 bases. The CDR3 has 13 residues. After removal of 6 bases from V and 5 bases from J, the junction contained 8 bases not matched to a gene. CDR1 and CDR2 (germline): DFQATT, SNEGSKA (reference sequence). CDR3 DNA: TGCAGTGCCTCGACAGGGGTCGCGACTGAAGCTTTCTTT. Translated, it gives CSASTGVATEAFF.

V and J are TRBV6-5 and TRBJ2-7; D not resolved. Germline CDR1 MNHEY, CDR2 SVGAGI. This CDR3 has 15 residues. The CDR3 loop reads CTSSRTSFSSYEQYF. The CDR3 nucleotides read TGTACAAGCAGCCGAACCAGTTTTAGCTCCTACGAGCAGTACTTC.

Of note for this clonotype: Lacking the conserved final phenylalanine or tryptophan, this CDR3 likely reflects a read error. The rearrangement joins TRBV24-1 to TRBJ2-1, with 11 bases fitting TRBD2. The V gene's germline CDR1 is KGHDR and CDR2 SFDVKD. This CDR3 is 14 amino acids long. Trimming removed 8 bases from V and 6 bases from J; junction bases left unmatched: 5. CDR3 protein: CATKGLAGGNEQFL. Here the CDR3 DNA reads TGTGCCACCAAGGGGCTAGCGGGAGGCAATGAGCAGTTCTTA.

Comments on this clonotype: Since a much larger clone is just one base distant, this may be a read error. The DNA for the CDR3 is TGCGCCAGCAGCAAGCGGACTAGCGGGGGCTCAGATACGCAGTATTTT. Its translation is CASSKRTSGGSDTQYF. The chain combines TRBV5-1 with TRBJ2-3; 13 bases map to TRBD2. The CDR3 sequence is 16 residues long. V dropped 4 bases and J dropped 4; count of bases not matched to a gene: 6. Germline V gene sequence: CDR1 SGHRS, CDR2 YFSETQ.

The rearrangement links TRBV11-1 to TRBJ2-7; a possible D gene is TRBD2 (6 bases). The CDR3 sequence is 14 residues long. The V gene's germline CDR1 is SGHAT and CDR2 FQDESV (reference sequence). CDR3 sequence: CTSSRGESSYEQYF. In DNA, the CDR3 is TGTACTAGCAGCCGGGGAGAGAGCTCCTACGAGCAGTACTTC. Looking up the rest from reference TRBV11-1 and TRBJ2-7 gives the full variable domain: EAEVAQSPRYKITEKSQAVAFWCDPISGHATLYWYRQILGQGPELLVQFQDESVVDDSQLPKDRFSAERLKGVDSTLKIQPAELGDSAMYLCTSSRGESSYEQYFGPGTRLTVT.

The rearrangement uses TRBV29-1 and TRBJ2-1; maybe TRBD2 (6 bases). CDR3 length: 14 residues. CDR1 SQVTM and CDR2 ANQGSEA come from the germline V gene. Deletions cut 3 bases from V and 2 bases from J, with 11 bases between. CDR3 sequence: CSVETSGTYNEQFF. The CDR3 DNA is TGCAGCGTTGAGACTAGTGGGACCTACAATGAGCAGTTCTTC.

This clonotype was seen at least ten times. This chain connects TRBV6-5 to TRBJ1-2, with D hard to call. From germline, CDR1 is MNHEY and CDR2 SVGAGI. V was shortened by 6 bases and J by 2 bases, with 10 bases between the two germline ends. The CDR3 spans 13 residues. The CDR3 protein is CASSPGPNYGYTF. CDR3 bases: TGTGCCAGCAGCCCCGGGCCAAACTATGGCTACACCTTC.

This clonotype has a handful of counts. The chain is built from TRBV16 and TRBJ1-4, with no clear D. Trimming took 3 bases from V and 7 from J, leaving 9 bases between them. The V gene's germline CDR1 is KGHSY and CDR2 FQNENV. The CDR3 is 13 amino acids. CDR3 loop: CASSQIGSEKLFF. CDR3 bases: TGTGCCAGCAGCCAGATAGGGAGTGAAAAACTGTTTTTT.

A word on this clonotype: The CDR3 does not end in the conserved phenylalanine or tryptophan, so this is likely a read error. This sequence joins TRBV11-3 and TRBJ2-1, with D possibly TRBD1 on 5 matching bases. This CDR3 has 15 residues. The germline CDR1 and CDR2 sequences are SGHNT and YENEEA. The CDR3: CTSSLGAGSYNEQFL. The CDR3 DNA reads as TGTACCAGCAGCTTAGGGGCAGGTTCCTACAATGAGCAGTTCCTC.

J is TRBJ2-7 and V is TRBV20-1, with 7 bases lining up with TRBD1. Germline V gene data show CDR1 as DFQATT and CDR2 as SNEGSKA (reference sequence). The CDR3 length is 15 residues. Germline trimming cut 5 bases from V and 6 bases from J; bases unmatched to any gene: 16. CDR3 sequence (DNA): TGCAGTGCTCGTACCTGGGAGACAGGGTCTTTCGAGCAGTACTTC. It specifies CSARTWETGSFEQYF.

Of note for this clonotype: This may arise from a read error, as a much more abundant clone is one base away. V is TRBV20-1 and J is TRBJ2-1; 8 nucleotides agree with TRBD2. The CDR3 is 13 residues long. The germline CDR1 and CDR2 sequences are DFQATT and SNEGSKA (reference sequence). J was trimmed by 7 bases and V by 5 bases; bases with no gene match: 7. CDR3 sequence: CSAPSGRRNEQFF. The CDR3 DNA reads as TGCAGTGCTCCCAGCGGGAGAAGGAATGAGCAGTTCTTC.

Worth noting for this clonotype: The junction differs from germline at one of its ends, possibly a read error. The chain recombines TRBV11-2 with TRBJ2-7; TRBD1 matches 12 bases. The CDR3 runs to 14 residues. The germline CDR1 and CDR2 sequences are SGHAT and FQNNGV. CDR3 DNA sequence: TGTGCCAGCAGCCAGGGACAGGGGGCCTACGTGCAGTATTTC. Amino acid sequence: CASSQGQGAYVQYF.